This entry is about one T cell receptor beta chain. Its target is unknown. It may be a read error: a sequence one base away is much more abundant. The conserved phenylalanine or tryptophan is not found at the CDR3 terminus, so this likely reflects a read error. Amplification of TCR beta CDR3 regions was performed using RNA transcripts as template. With the HTBI primer set, the TCR CDR3 went through a first round of RT-PCR. TCRdb independently ran MiXCR on the multiplex PCR reads; one entry per CDR3 protein. This table holds 50,000 to 75,000 distinct CDR3 sequences, roughly 49% found once. The data were obtained in a study of T cells in Graves' hyperthyroidism and ophthalmopathy. Study details: Blood from the periphery was taken at initial diagnosis, before any treatment.

The CDR3 sequence is 14 residues long. V lost 5 bases to trimming and J lost 5 bases, with 15 bases between them. CDR1 is MDHEN, CDR2 SYDVKM, per germline. Notes on the study in general: Peripheral blood also featured most of the thyroid clonotypes expanded above 0.001. In validation, the model predicted ophthalmopathy. These predictions came a median around 5.9 months before onset.

Sequencing used blood. This TCR derives from a woman in her thirties with Graves' ophthalmopathy. J is TRBJ1-1 and V is TRBV28, with a tentative D call TRBD1 (6 bases). The CDR3 DNA follows: TGTGCCAGCAGTCCCGGGACAACGATGACTGAAGCTTTCTGT. It yields the protein CASSPGTTMTEAFC.